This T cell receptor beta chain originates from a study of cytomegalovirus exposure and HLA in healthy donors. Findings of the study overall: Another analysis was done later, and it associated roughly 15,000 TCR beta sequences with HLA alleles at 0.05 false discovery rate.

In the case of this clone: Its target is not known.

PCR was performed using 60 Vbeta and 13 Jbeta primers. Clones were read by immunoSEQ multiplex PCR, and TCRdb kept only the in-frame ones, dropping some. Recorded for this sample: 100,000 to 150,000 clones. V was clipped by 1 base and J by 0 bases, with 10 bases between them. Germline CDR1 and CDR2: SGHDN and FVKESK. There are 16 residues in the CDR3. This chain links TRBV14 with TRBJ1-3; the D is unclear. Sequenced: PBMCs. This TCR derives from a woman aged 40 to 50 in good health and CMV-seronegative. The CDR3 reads CASSQALSISGNTIYF. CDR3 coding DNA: TGTGCCAGCAGCCAAGCCCTTAGTATCTCTGGAAACACCATATATTTT.